Given below is one TCR beta chain in context. One end of the junction is discordant with germline, which a read error may explain. The data were produced by immunoSEQ multiplex PCR, yet TCRdb's version contains in-frame clones alone and is incomplete. The table has more than 55,000 clones, around 90% seen once. This entry belongs to a study of T cell changes during pregnancy in multiple sclerosis. Germline CDR1 is MNHEY and CDR2 is SVGAGI. The CDR3 covers 13 residues. This sequence joins TRBV6-5 and TRBJ1-1, with D unclear. The starting material was peripheral blood, obtained in the first trimester of pregnancy. The sequence derives from a female donor in good health, enrolled as a control in a pregnancy study. The CDR3 DNA is TGTGCCAGCACTTACGCAGGGAACACTGAAGCTTTCTTT. Protein product: CASTYAGNTEAFF.